The next 31 T cell receptor beta chains were all read from a single sample in a study of blood T cell repertoires in COVID-19. Sequenced by immunoSEQ multiplex PCR; TCRdb stores in-frame clones only, minus some. The table lists about 200,000 clones, under 90% of them singletons, with around 6.9% in the top ten. Sample: peripheral blood. The receptors here all came from a man in his sixties with acute or convalescent COVID-19.

This clone was counted once. The genes are TRBV18 and TRBJ2-3; TRBD2 matches 7 bases. The junction had 5 bases not matched to a gene; V was cut back by 3 bases and J by 5 bases. The germline V gene has CDR1 KGHSH and CDR2 LQKENI. The CDR3 has 14 amino acids. The CDR3 DNA follows: TGTGCCAGCTCACCGGGCGGGGGTCAAGATACGCAGTATTTT. Protein: CASSPGGGQDTQYF.

This clone was observed at least ten times. The V call is TRBV5-5, the J call TRBJ1-2; the match to TRBD1 covers 11 bases. Unmatched junction bases numbered 7, after V lost 3 bases and J lost 3 bases. CDR3 size: 16 residues. The V gene's germline CDR1 is SGHKS and CDR2 YYEKEE (reference sequence). Here the CDR3 DNA reads TGTGCCAGCAGCTGGAGTCCGGGACAGGGGGACTATGGCTACACCTTC. Protein sequence: CASSWSPGQGDYGYTF.

This clone was recorded many times. The J gene is TRBJ1-6, the V gene TRBV10-2; tentatively, D is TRBD1 (6 bases). V was pared by 2 bases and J by 7 bases, with 9 bases between. Per the germline V gene, CDR1 is WSHSY and CDR2 is SAAADI. CDR3 size: 14 residues. Here the CDR3 DNA reads TGCGCCAGCAGTGAGGTCAGGGGAAATTCACCCCTCCACTTT. Residues: CASSEVRGNSPLHF.

This chain uses TRBV7-3 with TRBJ1-2, with 7 nucleotides matching TRBD1. The CDR3 runs to 14 residues. Germline V gene data show CDR1 as SGHTA and CDR2 as FQGTGA. The junction had 8 bases not matched to a gene; V was cut back by 5 bases and J by 5 bases. The DNA of the CDR3 is TGTGCCAGCAGCGTCTCAGGGGGAGAGTATGGCTACACCTTC. Protein sequence: CASSVSGGEYGYTF.

The CDR3 DNA reads as TGTGCCAGCAGCCAAGGTCCCCCGAGAGAGCAGTTCTTC. Translation gives CASSQGPPREQFF. This chain links TRBV3-1 (or the pseudogene TRBV3-2) with TRBJ2-1; D gene uncertain. V was trimmed by 1 base and J by 10 bases, leaving 11 bases between them. The length of the CDR3 is 13 residues. The germline CDR1 and CDR2 sequences are LGHDT and YNNKEL (reference sequence).

The gene calls are TRBV4-3 and TRBJ1-4; D not resolved. Trimming removed 0 bases at V and 0 bases at J, with 14 bases between. CDR1 and CDR2 (germline): LGHNA, YSLEER. CDR3 length: 18 residues. CDR3: CASSQDRGFPPTNEKLFF. CDR3 coding DNA: TGCGCCAGCAGCCAAGATCGGGGTTTCCCCCCAACTAATGAAAAACTGTTTTTT.

This clone was counted between two and nine times. This chain connects TRBV13 to TRBJ1-4; 11 bases fit TRBD1. The CDR3 covers 16 residues. V dropped 6 bases and J dropped 7; count of bases not matched to a gene: 10. Germline V gene lookup returns CDR1 PRHDT and CDR2 FYEKMQ (reference sequence). CDR3 DNA: TGTGCCAGCAGACATGGACAGGGGGCGCTCGGTGAAAAACTGTTTTTT. It codes for CASRHGQGALGEKLFF.

The V gene is TRBV6-2 or TRBV6-3, the J gene TRBJ1-5, with 7 bases aligning to TRBD1. The germline V gene has CDR1 MNHEY and CDR2 SVGEGT. The junction had 14 bases not matched to a gene; V was cut back by 2 bases and J by 7 bases. The CDR3 consists of 17 residues. Here the CDR3 reads CASSYRPGQPLGQPQHF. The CDR3 coding sequence is TGTGCCAGCAGTTACCGTCCGGGACAGCCCCTCGGACAGCCCCAGCATTTT.

The V gene is TRBV7-9, the J gene TRBJ2-4, with D perhaps TRBD2 (5 bases). CDR1 SEHNR and CDR2 FQNEAQ come from the germline V gene (reference sequence). V was shortened by 2 bases and J by 0 bases, with 8 bases between the two germline ends. CDR3 size: 15 residues. The DNA for the CDR3 is TGTGCCAGCAGCTTAATGAGCGGAGCCAAAAACATTCAGTACTTC. Amino acids: CASSLMSGAKNIQYF.

The chain recombines TRBV19 with TRBJ2-2; 8 bases are a match to TRBD1. The germline CDR1 and CDR2 sequences are LNHDA and SQIVND (reference sequence). V lost 9 bases and J lost 7; bases outside the gene matches: 10. The CDR3 covers 14 residues. The CDR3 DNA reads as TGTGCCAGCAATGGACAGGGAGGTGACGGGGAGCTGTTTTTT. It specifies CASNGQGGDGELFF.

This chain uses TRBV15 with TRBJ1-2; weak D call: TRBD1 (6 bases). Trimming left V 4 bases short and J 8 bases short, with 20 bases between. The CDR3 is 15 residues long. The germline V gene encodes CDR1 LNHNV and CDR2 YYDKDF (reference sequence). CDR3 in DNA: TGTGCCACCAGCAATGGGGACATACTCATGGGGGGCTACACCTTC. It codes for CATSNGDILMGGYTF. The full variable domain, its missing parts supplied by reference TRBV15 and TRBJ1-2, is DAMVIQNPRYQVTQFGKPVTLSCSQTLNHNVMYWYQQKSSQAPKLLFHYYDKDFNNEADTPDNFQSRRPNTSFCFLDIRSPGLGDTAMYLCATSNGDILMGGYTFGSGTRLTVV.

The sample holds one count of this clone. The chain employs TRBV7-3 and TRBJ1-1; 7 bases align to TRBD1. There are 17 residues in the CDR3. With V trimmed by 2 bases and J by 1 base, 10 bases remained unmatched. The V gene's germline CDR1 is SGHTA and CDR2 FQGTGA. CDR3 residues: CASSLDPRGLKNTEAFF. The CDR3 DNA is TGTGCCAGCAGCTTAGACCCGAGGGGGCTAAAGAACACTGAAGCTTTCTTT.

Turning to this clone: A junction end diverges from the germline sequence, so it may reflect a read error. V usage is TRBV11-1 and J usage is TRBJ1-3, with D hard to call. The CDR3 loop spans 15 amino acids. Germline assignment: CDR1 SGHAT and CDR2 FQDESV (reference sequence). CDR3 sequence: CAGSARVTSGNTIYF. Here the CDR3 DNA reads TGTGCCGGCAGCGCGAGGGTTACCTCTGGAAACACCATATATTTT.

This clone was counted once. The CDR3 is CATSADYNQPQHF. The CDR3 coding sequence is TGTGCCACCAGTGCAGATTACAATCAGCCCCAGCATTTT. The J gene is TRBJ1-5, the V gene TRBV24-1; D is unresolved. Trimming removed 5 bases from V and 3 bases from J, with 7 bases in between. The CDR3 sequence is 13 residues long. CDR1 and CDR2 from the germline V gene are KGHDR and SFDVKD.

V gene TRBV28 combines with J gene TRBJ1-2; TRBD1 is a possible D gene (5 bases). The germline gives CDR1 MDHEN, CDR2 SYDVKM. V was pared by 8 bases and J by 6 bases, with 10 bases between. CDR3 length: 11 residues. This CDR3 is CASSGGNGYTF. In nucleotides, the CDR3 is TGTGCCAGCTCGGGGGGGAATGGCTACACCTTC.

This clone was seen a single time. The chain is built from TRBV9 and TRBJ1-5, with D possibly being TRBD1 (6 bases). The CDR3 is 15 amino acids. Germline lookup yields CDR1 SGDLS and CDR2 YYNGEE. The germline V and J ends were trimmed by 3 bases and 7 bases, with 17 bases remaining between them. The CDR3, as DNA: TGTGCCAGCAGCGAGGGGGGAGGGGTAGGCCAGCCCCAGCATTTT. Its translation: CASSEGGGVGQPQHF.

J is TRBJ2-3 and V is TRBV29-1; a possible D gene is TRBD1 (6 bases). CDR1 SQVTM and CDR2 ANQGSEA come from the germline V gene. The V and J ends lost 7 bases and 2 bases respectively, with 13 bases between them. The CDR3 totals 13 residues. CDR3 sequence (DNA): TGCAGCGCCGAGACAGGACACACAGATACGCAGTATTTT. Translating gives CSAETGHTDTQYF.

This sequence joins TRBV6-6 and TRBJ2-1; D perhaps matches TRBD2 (6 bases). The germline V gene encodes CDR1 MNHNY and CDR2 SVGAGI (reference sequence). V lost 2 bases to trimming and J lost 6 bases, with 14 bases between them. The CDR3 runs to 15 residues. This CDR3 reads CASSYLHGGGNEQFF. As DNA, the CDR3 is TGTGCCAGCAGTTACCTCCACGGGGGAGGCAATGAGCAGTTCTTC.

This clone came up a few times. V usage is TRBV2 and J usage is TRBJ2-1; D is unclear. CDR3 length: 10 amino acids. CDR1 and CDR2 from the germline V gene are SNHLY and FYNNEI. The V gene lost 4 bases and the J gene lost 13 bases, with 8 bases spanning the gap. The CDR3 is CASSVRLQFF. The CDR3 DNA reads TGTGCCAGCAGTGTCCGTCTCCAGTTCTTC. The full variable domain, rest sourced from reference TRBV2 and TRBJ2-1, is EPEVTQTPSHQVTQMGQEVILRCVPISNHLYFYWYRQILGQKVEFLVSFYNNEISEKSEIFDDQFSVERPDGSNFTLKIRSTKLEDSAMYFCASSVRLQFFGPGTRLTVL.

This clone was recorded only once. The chain couples TRBV23-1 to TRBJ1-3, with D perhaps TRBD1 (5 bases). TRBV23-1 qualifies as an ORF whose function is uncertain. The CDR3 is 15 amino acids. Trimming cost V 2 bases and J 0 bases, with 8 bases left between them. The CDR3 protein is CASSQAGDSGNTIYF. The CDR3 DNA reads TGCGCCAGCAGTCAAGCGGGGGACTCTGGAAACACCATATATTTT.

The genes are TRBV2 and TRBJ1-5; D might be TRBD1 (5 bases). This CDR3 is built from 13 residues. Trimming took off 2 bases at V and 7 bases at J, with 9 bases between the two ends. CDR1 and CDR2 (germline): SNHLY, FYNNEI. CDR3 sequence: CASSELKGQPQHF. The CDR3 DNA sequence: TGTGCCAGCAGTGAATTGAAGGGGCAGCCCCAGCATTTT.

This rearrangement joins TRBV5-1 to TRBJ2-7, with 10 bases matching TRBD2. V lost 2 bases to trimming and J lost 3 bases; unmatched junction nucleotides: 5. CDR3 length: 15 residues. Germline CDR1 reads SGHRS; CDR2 reads YFSETQ. The CDR3 nucleotides read TGCGCCAGCAGCTTATCAGCGGGGGGGCGCTACGAGCAGTACTTC. Translation: CASSLSAGGRYEQYF.

The chain uses TRBV11-2 and TRBJ2-3; 15 bases map to TRBD2. V was clipped by 5 bases and J by 1 base; unmatched bases: 7. The germline V gene encodes CDR1 SGHAT and CDR2 FQNNGV. The CDR3 is 18 amino acids. The CDR3 nucleotides are TGTGCCAGCAGCAGGACTAGCGGGGGGGCCATTGGCACAGATACGCAGTATTTT. It specifies CASSRTSGGAIGTDTQYF.

The chain links TRBV3-1 (or the pseudogene TRBV3-2) to TRBJ2-7; 7 positions agree with TRBD2. The CDR3 totals 14 residues. V gave up 0 bases and J gave up 6 bases; unmatched junction bases: 5. The germline gives CDR1 LGHDT, CDR2 YNNKEL (reference sequence). The chain's CDR3 is CASSQEAGRSEQYF. CDR3 DNA sequence: TGTGCCAGCAGCCAAGAAGCGGGGAGATCCGAGCAGTACTTC.

The chain uses TRBV24-1 and TRBJ1-5; D is possibly TRBD1 (6 bases). V shed 2 bases and J shed 9 bases, with 10 bases lying between them. The CDR3 is 13 residues long. Germline-derived CDR1 and CDR2 are KGHDR and SFDVKD. This CDR3 reads CATSDSTGRPQHF. CDR3 DNA sequence: TGTGCCACCAGTGATTCCACAGGGAGGCCCCAGCATTTT.

Written as DNA, the CDR3 is TGCGCCAGCAGCCAAGGCGGGAGCGCAGAGACCCAGTACTTC. It translates to CASSQGGSAETQYF. The V and J genes are TRBV4-1 and TRBJ2-5, with 7 bases aligning to TRBD2. The trim removed 1 base at V and 4 bases at J, leaving 3 bases unmatched. This CDR3 comprises 14 residues. Germline V CDR1 and CDR2: MGHRA, YSYEKL.

V gene TRBV6-2 or TRBV6-3 combines with J gene TRBJ2-1; weak D call: TRBD2 (6 bases). Trimming removed 5 bases from V and 0 bases from J, with 14 bases in between. The CDR3 covers 16 residues. CDR1 and CDR2 from the germline V gene are MNHEY and SVGEGT. The CDR3 DNA sequence: TGTGCCAGCAGTCGGGACTTCCGGAGCTCCTACAATGAGCAGTTCTTC. This translates into CASSRDFRSSYNEQFF.

The chain has TRBV5-1 and TRBJ1-1; 11 nucleotides line up with TRBD1. Germline CDR1 and CDR2: SGHRS and YFSETQ. This CDR3 spans 14 amino acids. The J segment lost 1 base and the V segment lost 4 bases, leaving 0 bases of the junction unmatched. CDR3 sequence (DNA): TGCGCCAGCAGCGGACAGGGGGCGAACACTGAAGCTTTCTTT. It codes for CASSGQGANTEAFF.

The V and J genes are TRBV4-1 and TRBJ2-1; D is possibly TRBD2 (5 bases). The CDR3 consists of 18 residues. V gave up 0 bases and J gave up 2 bases, with 17 bases separating them. The germline V gene encodes CDR1 MGHRA and CDR2 YSYEKL. The CDR3 sequence: CASSQDWAGLGTYNEQFF. CDR3 sequence (DNA): TGCGCCAGCAGCCAAGATTGGGCGGGTCTTGGGACCTACAATGAGCAGTTCTTC.

Only a few counts were recorded for this clone. The sample holds other DNA sequences that translate to the same CDR3. The chain employs TRBV7-2 and TRBJ1-1, with D possibly being TRBD1 (5 bases). Trimming removed 2 bases at V and 2 bases at J, with 6 bases between. The CDR3 runs 13 residues. Germline V lookup: CDR1 SGHTA, CDR2 FQGNSA. For the CDR3, the DNA is TGTGCCAGCAGCTTACAGGGTAACACTGAAGCTTTCTTT. Translated, it gives CASSLQGNTEAFF.

The count of this clone is one. The V call is TRBV2, the J call TRBJ1-1; 8 bases are a match to TRBD1. Germline V lookup: CDR1 SNHLY, CDR2 FYNNEI. CDR3 length equals 14 residues. With V trimmed by 5 bases and J by 1 base, 3 bases remained unmatched. DNA for the CDR3: TGTGCCAGCAGTATGGGACAGGAGAACACTGAAGCTTTCTTT. It codes for CASSMGQENTEAFF.